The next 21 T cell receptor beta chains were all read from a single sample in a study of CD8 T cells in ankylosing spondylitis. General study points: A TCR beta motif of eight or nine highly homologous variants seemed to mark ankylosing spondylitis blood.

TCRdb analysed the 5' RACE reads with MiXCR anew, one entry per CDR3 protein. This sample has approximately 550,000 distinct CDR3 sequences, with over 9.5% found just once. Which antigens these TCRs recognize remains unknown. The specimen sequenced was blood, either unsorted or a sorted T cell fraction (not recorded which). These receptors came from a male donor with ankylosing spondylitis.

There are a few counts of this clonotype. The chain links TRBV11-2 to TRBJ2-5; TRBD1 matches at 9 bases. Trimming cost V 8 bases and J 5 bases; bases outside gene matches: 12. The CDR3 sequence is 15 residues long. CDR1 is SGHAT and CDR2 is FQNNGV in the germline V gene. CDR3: CASLVIGTGFETQYF. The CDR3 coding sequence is TGTGCCAGCCTCGTTATAGGGACAGGGTTTGAGACCCAGTACTTC.

CDR3 amino acids: CASSTAGTSVGYTF. The CDR3 DNA follows: TGCGCCAGCAGCACCGCAGGAACTTCGGTCGGCTACACCTTC. The V and J genes are TRBV5-1 and TRBJ1-2; D gene unclear. Germline assignment: CDR1 SGHRS and CDR2 YFSETQ. This CDR3 contains 14 residues. Trimming removed 4 bases from V and 8 bases from J, with 18 bases in between.

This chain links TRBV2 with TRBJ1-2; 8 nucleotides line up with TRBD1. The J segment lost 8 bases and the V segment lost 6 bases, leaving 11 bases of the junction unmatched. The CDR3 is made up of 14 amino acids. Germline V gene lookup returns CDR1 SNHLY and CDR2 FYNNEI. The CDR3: CASSPKGQGEGYTF. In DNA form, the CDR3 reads TGTGCCAGCAGCCCCAAAGGACAGGGTGAAGGCTACACCTTC.

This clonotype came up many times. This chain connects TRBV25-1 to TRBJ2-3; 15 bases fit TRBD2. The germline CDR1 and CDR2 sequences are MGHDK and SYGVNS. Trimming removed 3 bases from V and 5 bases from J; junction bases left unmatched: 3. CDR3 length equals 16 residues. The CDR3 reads CASSEGLAGGGDTQYF. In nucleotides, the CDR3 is TGTGCCAGCAGTGAGGGACTAGCGGGAGGTGGAGATACGCAGTATTTT.

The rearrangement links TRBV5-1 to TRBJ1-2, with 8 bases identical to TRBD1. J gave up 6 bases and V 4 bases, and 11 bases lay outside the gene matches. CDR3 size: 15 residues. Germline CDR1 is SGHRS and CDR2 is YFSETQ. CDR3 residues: CASSPRDRRTDGYTF. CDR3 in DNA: TGCGCCAGCAGCCCCCGGGACAGGCGAACGGATGGCTACACCTTC.

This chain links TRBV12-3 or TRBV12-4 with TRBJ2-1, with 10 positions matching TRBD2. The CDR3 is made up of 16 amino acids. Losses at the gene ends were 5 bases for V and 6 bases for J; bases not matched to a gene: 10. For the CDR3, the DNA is TGTGCCAGCAGTCATCCGGGACTAGCGAAAGGCAATGAGCAGTTCTTC. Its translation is CASSHPGLAKGNEQFF.

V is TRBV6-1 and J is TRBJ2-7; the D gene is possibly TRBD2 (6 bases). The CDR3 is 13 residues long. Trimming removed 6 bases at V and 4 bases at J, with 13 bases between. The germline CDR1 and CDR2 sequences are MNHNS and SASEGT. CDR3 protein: CASRRDLGYEQYF. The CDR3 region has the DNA TGTGCCAGCAGGAGGGACTTGGGGTACGAGCAGTACTTC.

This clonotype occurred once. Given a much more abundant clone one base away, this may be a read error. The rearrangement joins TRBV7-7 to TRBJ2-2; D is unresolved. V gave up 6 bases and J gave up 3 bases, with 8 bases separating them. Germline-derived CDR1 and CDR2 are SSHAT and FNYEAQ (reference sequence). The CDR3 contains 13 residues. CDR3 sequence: CASRYDDTGELFF. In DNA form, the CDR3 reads TGTGCCAGCAGATACGATGACACCGGGGAGCTGTTTTTT.

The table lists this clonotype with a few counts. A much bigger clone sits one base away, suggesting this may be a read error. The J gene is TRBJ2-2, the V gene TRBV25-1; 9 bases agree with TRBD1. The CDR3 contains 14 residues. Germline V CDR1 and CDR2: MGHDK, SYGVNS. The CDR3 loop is CASTGGAWAGELCF. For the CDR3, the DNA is TGTGCCAGTACAGGGGGCGCGTGGGCCGGGGAGCTGTGTTTT.

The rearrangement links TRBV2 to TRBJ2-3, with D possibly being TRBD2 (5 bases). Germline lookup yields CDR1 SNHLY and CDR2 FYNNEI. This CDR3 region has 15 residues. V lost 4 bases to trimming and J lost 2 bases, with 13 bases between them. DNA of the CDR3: TGTGCCAGCAGTGGCCCGCCGGGGTCCACAGATACGCAGTATTTT. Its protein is CASSGPPGSTDTQYF.

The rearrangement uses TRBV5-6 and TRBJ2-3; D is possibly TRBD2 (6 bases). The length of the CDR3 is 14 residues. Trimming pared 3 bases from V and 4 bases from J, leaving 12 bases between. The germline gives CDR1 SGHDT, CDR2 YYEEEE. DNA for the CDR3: TGTGCCAGCAGCTCCTCTCCTAGCGCAGATACGCAGTATTTT. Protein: CASSSSPSADTQYF.

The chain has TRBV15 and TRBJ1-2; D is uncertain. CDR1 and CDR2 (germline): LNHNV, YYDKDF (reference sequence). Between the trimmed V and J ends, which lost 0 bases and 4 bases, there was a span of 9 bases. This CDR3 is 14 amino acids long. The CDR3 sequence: CATSREDTFYGYTF. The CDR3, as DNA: TGTGCCACCAGCAGAGAAGACACCTTCTATGGCTACACCTTC. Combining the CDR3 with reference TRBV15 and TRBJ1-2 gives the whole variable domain DAMVIQNPRYQVTQFGKPVTLSCSQTLNHNVMYWYQQKSSQAPKLLFHYYDKDFNNEADTPDNFQSRRPNTSFCFLDIRSPGLGDTAMYLCATSREDTFYGYTFGSGTRLTVV.

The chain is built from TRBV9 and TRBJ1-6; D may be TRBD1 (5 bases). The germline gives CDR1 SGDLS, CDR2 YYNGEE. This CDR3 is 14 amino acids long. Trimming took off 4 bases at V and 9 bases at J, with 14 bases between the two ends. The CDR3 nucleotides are TGTGCCAGCAGCTTCGGTGGGGGGGGTTCACCCCTCCACTTT. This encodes CASSFGGGGSPLHF.

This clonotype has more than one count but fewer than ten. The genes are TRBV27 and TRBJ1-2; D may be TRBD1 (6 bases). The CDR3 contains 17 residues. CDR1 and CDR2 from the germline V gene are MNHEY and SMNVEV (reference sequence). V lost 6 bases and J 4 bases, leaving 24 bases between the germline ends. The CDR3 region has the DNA TGTGCCAGCAGAGGGGATGCGAGGGGCCGCAGGGGCTATGGCTACACCTTC. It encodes CASRGDARGRRGYGYTF.

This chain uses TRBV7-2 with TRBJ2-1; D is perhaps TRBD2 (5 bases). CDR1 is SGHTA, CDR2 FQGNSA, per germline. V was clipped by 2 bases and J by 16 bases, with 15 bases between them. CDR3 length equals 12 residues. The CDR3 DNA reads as TGTGCCAGCAGCTTAAGCGGTCCGGCCAACTTCTTC. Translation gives CASSLSGPANFF. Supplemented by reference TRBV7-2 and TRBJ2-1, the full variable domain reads GAGVSQSPSNKVTEKGKDVELRCDPISGHTALYWYRQSLGQGLEFLIYFQGNSAPDKSGLPSDRFSAERTGGSVSTLTIQRTQQEDSAVYLCASSLSGPANFFGPGTRLTVL.

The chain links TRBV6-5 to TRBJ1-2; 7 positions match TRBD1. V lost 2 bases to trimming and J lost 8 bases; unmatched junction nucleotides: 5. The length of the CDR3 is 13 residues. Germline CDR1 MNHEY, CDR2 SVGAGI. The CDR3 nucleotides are TGTGCCAGCAGTTACGAGGGGGCCGGAGGCTACACCTTC. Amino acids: CASSYEGAGGYTF.

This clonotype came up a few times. The CDR3 sequence is CASSSRLEQFF. CDR3 bases: TGTGCCAGCAGTTCCCGACTGGAGCAGTTCTTC. This sequence joins TRBV12-3 or TRBV12-4 and TRBJ2-1; D is unclear. V was pared by 4 bases and J by 10 bases, with 8 bases between. The CDR3 is 11 residues long.

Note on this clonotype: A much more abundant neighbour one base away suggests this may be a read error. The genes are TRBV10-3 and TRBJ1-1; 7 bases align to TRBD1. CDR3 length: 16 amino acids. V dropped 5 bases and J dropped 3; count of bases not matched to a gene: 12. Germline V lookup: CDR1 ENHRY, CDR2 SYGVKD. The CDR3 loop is CAISPRGTRGHTEAFF. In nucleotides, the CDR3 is TGTGCCATCAGTCCCAGGGGGACAAGGGGACACACTGAAGCTTTCTTT.

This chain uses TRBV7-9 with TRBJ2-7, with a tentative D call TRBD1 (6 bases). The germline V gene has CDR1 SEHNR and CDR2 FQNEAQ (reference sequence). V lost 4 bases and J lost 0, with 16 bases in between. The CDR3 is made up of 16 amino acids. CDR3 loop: CASSSGATGSSYEQYV. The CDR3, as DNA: TGTGCCAGCAGCTCTGGGGCCACAGGGTCCTCCTACGAGCAGTACGTC.

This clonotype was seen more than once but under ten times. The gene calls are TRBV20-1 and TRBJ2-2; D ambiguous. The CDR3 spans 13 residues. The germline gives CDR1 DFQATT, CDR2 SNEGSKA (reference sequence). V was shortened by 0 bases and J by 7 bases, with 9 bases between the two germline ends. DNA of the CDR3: TGCAGTGCTAGAGAAGGAGCTCGCGGGGAGCTGTTTTTT. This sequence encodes CSAREGARGELFF.

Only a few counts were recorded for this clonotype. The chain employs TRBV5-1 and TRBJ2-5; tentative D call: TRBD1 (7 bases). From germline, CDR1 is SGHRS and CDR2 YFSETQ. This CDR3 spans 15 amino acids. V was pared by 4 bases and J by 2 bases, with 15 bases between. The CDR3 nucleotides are TGCGCCAGCAGCCCGACAGGGAGGAGACAAGAGACCCAGTACTTC. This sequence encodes CASSPTGRRQETQYF.